This T cell receptor (beta chain) derives from a study of technical replicates of blood from several donors. The CDR3 spans 12 residues. Germline values: CDR1 SQVTM, CDR2 ANQGSEA. The V and J ends lost 3 bases and 5 bases, in that order; junction bases with no gene match: 4. Profiled with immunoSEQ multiplex PCR; TCRdb holds only in-frame clones, not every one. The sample lists about 76,000 clones, 90% to 95% occurring once. The source of this sequence is a human donor in good health. This chain uses TRBV29-1 with TRBJ2-7; 7 bases align to TRBD2. The sample taken for sequencing was T cells isolated from PBMCs. The CDR3 here is CSVDGRLNEQYF. CDR3 sequence (DNA): TGCAGCGTTGACGGGAGGCTAAACGAGCAGTACTTC.